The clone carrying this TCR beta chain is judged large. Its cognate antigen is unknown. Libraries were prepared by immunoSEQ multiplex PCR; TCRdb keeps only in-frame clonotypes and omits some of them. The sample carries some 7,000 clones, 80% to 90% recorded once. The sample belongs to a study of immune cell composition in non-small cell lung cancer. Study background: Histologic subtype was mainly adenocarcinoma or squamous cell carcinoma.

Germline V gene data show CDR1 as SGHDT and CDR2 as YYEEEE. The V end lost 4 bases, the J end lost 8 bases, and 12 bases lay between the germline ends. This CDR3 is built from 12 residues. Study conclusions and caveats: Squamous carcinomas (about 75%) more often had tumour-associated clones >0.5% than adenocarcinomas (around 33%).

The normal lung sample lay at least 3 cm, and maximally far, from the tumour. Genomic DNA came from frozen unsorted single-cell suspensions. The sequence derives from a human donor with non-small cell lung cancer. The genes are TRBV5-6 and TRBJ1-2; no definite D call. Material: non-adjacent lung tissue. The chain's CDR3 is CASSGGDGGYTF. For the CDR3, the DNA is TGTGCCAGCAGCGGAGGAGACGGGGGCTACACCTTC.